What follows are 28 T cell receptor beta chains derived from one specimen sequenced in a study of spatial heterogeneity in lung cancer. TCRdb fed the 5' RACE reads into MiXCR, producing one record per CDR3 protein. The table lists about 26,000 distinct CDR3 sequences, roughly 13% of them singletons, with about 25% in the top ten. Documented time point: sample taken at primary tumor resection. Unsorted whole RNA samples from tumor, nontumor lung or frozen PBMC were sequenced. Specimen: PBMCs, collected at surgery. These receptors all stem from a female donor with early-stage non-small cell lung cancer.

This clonotype was found many times. The chain joins TRBV7-2 to TRBJ2-2, with D tentatively TRBD1 (5 bases). The CDR3 runs to 15 residues. V lost 4 bases and J 4 bases, leaving 13 bases between the germline ends. The germline V gene has CDR1 SGHTA and CDR2 FQGNSA. CDR3 in DNA: TGTGCCAGCAGCTCCAGGCAGGGTGCCACCGGGGAGCTGTTTTTT. Translation: CASSSRQGATGELFF.

This clonotype occurred a few times. The V gene is TRBV2, the J gene TRBJ2-7, with 10 bases identical to TRBD2. V dropped 6 bases and J dropped 5; count of bases not matched to a gene: 7. CDR1 and CDR2 (germline): SNHLY, FYNNEI. This CDR3 has 14 amino acids. This CDR3 is CASSLAGVRNEQYF. In nucleotides, the CDR3 is TGTGCCAGCAGCCTAGCGGGAGTGAGGAACGAGCAGTACTTC.

This clonotype was seen just once. V and J are TRBV6-2 or TRBV6-3 and TRBJ1-6; D remains ambiguous. Germline V CDR1 and CDR2: MNHEY, SVGEGT. The CDR3 runs 13 residues. Trimming left V 6 bases short and J 6 bases short, with 9 bases between. The CDR3 nucleotides are TGTGCCAGCAGCGAGGACGGTAATTCACCCCTCCACTTT. It yields the protein CASSEDGNSPLHF.

This clonotype was seen a handful of times. The chain links TRBV28 to TRBJ1-5; D is ambiguous. The CDR3 is 14 residues long. Looked up from germline, CDR1 is MDHEN and CDR2 is SYDVKM. Trimming left V 7 bases short and J 7 bases short, with 17 bases between. The CDR3 bases are TGTGCCAGCACAAGGGAGGCTCGTAGGCAGCCCCAGCATTTT. As protein: CASTREARRQPQHF.

This clonotype has ten or more counts. The J gene is TRBJ2-3, the V gene TRBV9, with D possibly TRBD2 on 6 matching bases. V was clipped by 2 bases and J by 2 bases, with 9 bases between them. Germline V gene lookup returns CDR1 SGDLS and CDR2 YYNGEE. The CDR3 is 14 residues long. CDR3 in amino acids: CASSVAGFTDTQYF. CDR3 sequence (DNA): TGTGCCAGCAGCGTGGCGGGATTCACAGATACGCAGTATTTT.

This clonotype showed up many times. The chain uses TRBV18 and TRBJ2-3; D unclear. The V gene lost 5 bases and the J gene lost 5 bases, with 11 bases spanning the gap. CDR1 and CDR2 (germline): KGHSH, LQKENI. The CDR3 consists of 13 residues. The CDR3 protein is CASSGVEQDTQYF. For the CDR3, the DNA is TGTGCCAGCTCAGGTGTGGAACAAGATACGCAGTATTTT.

The chain links TRBV28 to TRBJ2-1; D is unclear. Trimming removed 2 bases from V and 8 bases from J, with 7 bases in between. Germline V gene lookup returns CDR1 MDHEN and CDR2 SYDVKM. The CDR3 runs 12 residues. CDR3 in DNA: TGTGCCAGCAGTTTACCCAGCTATGAGCAGTTCTTC. It encodes CASSLPSYEQFF.

This clonotype is medium-sized by share. J is TRBJ2-1 and V is TRBV4-2, with 9 bases fitting TRBD2. CDR3 length: 15 residues. Germline values: CDR1 LGHNA, CDR2 YNFKEQ. With V trimmed by 8 bases and J by 2 bases, 7 bases remained unmatched. The CDR3 bases are TGTGCCAGCGGCGATAGCGGGGGCACCTACAATGAGCAGTTCTTC. Amino acids: CASGDSGGTYNEQFF.

This clonotype occurred many times. The rearrangement links TRBV4-2 to TRBJ2-3; 9 bases agree with TRBD2. CDR3 size: 19 residues. The germline V gene encodes CDR1 LGHNA and CDR2 YNFKEQ. J gave up 0 bases and V 0 bases, and 10 bases lay outside the gene matches. CDR3 amino acids: CASSQDAPLAGRSTDTQYF. As DNA, the CDR3 is TGTGCCAGCAGCCAAGATGCCCCGCTAGCGGGGCGAAGCACAGATACGCAGTATTTT.

As to this clonotype: A much larger clone differs by one base, so this may be a read error. This CDR3 is missing its conserved last phenylalanine or tryptophan, likely due to a read error. V and J are TRBV13 and TRBJ2-7, with D uncertain. Trimming took 5 bases from V and 5 from J, leaving 10 bases between them. The CDR3 length is 12 residues. Germline V gene data show CDR1 as PRHDT and CDR2 as FYEKMQ (reference sequence). Here the CDR3 reads CASSRGRNEQYD. The CDR3 region has the DNA TGTGCCAGCAGCCGAGGAAGAAACGAGCAGTACGAC.

This clonotype came up many times. This chain connects TRBV19 to TRBJ2-1; TRBD2 matches 12 bases. The CDR3 consists of 14 residues. After removal of 6 bases from V and 5 bases from J, the junction contained 2 bases not matched to a gene. CDR1 and CDR2 from the germline V gene are LNHDA and SQIVND (reference sequence). The CDR3 is CASSRTSGDNEQFF. For the CDR3, the DNA is TGTGCCAGTAGCCGGACTAGCGGGGACAATGAGCAGTTCTTC.

To note about this clonotype: This may arise from a read error, as a much more abundant clone is one base away. The chain recombines TRBV20-1 with TRBJ2-5; D uncertain. V lost 6 bases and J 5 bases, leaving 10 bases between the germline ends. CDR1 and CDR2 (germline): DFQATT, SNEGSKA (reference sequence). This CDR3 has 11 amino acids. CDR3 loop: CSALVGETQYF. CDR3 DNA sequence: TGCAGTGCCCTAGTGGGGGAGACCCAGTACTTC.

The table lists this clonotype with many counts. The chain combines TRBV29-1 with TRBJ2-1; D is undetermined. CDR1 and CDR2 from the germline V gene are SQVTM and ANQGSEA. CDR3 size: 12 residues. With 4 bases removed from V and 6 bases from J, the gap between germline ends came to 10 bases. Here the CDR3 DNA reads TGCAGCGTTGGGCGCGAAGGCAATGAGCAGTTCTTC. Protein product: CSVGREGNEQFF.

At least ten counts were recorded for this clonotype. V and J are TRBV28 and TRBJ1-1; D uncertain. Germline V CDR1 and CDR2: MDHEN, SYDVKM. V was clipped by 4 bases and J by 0 bases, with 3 bases between them. CDR3 length equals 12 residues. The CDR3 DNA sequence: TGTGCCAGCAGTTGGGTGAACACTGAAGCTTTCTTT. Amino acids: CASSWVNTEAFF. Supplemented by reference TRBV28 and TRBJ1-1, the full variable domain reads DVKVTQSSRYLVKRTGEKVFLECVQDMDHENMFWYRQDPGLGLRLIYFSYDVKMKEKGDIPEGYSVSREKKERFSLILESASTNQTSMYLCASSWVNTEAFFGQGTRLTVV.

In this sample, this clonotype turned up many times. V is TRBV15 and J is TRBJ2-4; D perhaps matches TRBD1 (6 bases). Germline CDR1 is LNHNV and CDR2 is YYDKDF (reference sequence). This CDR3 region has 12 residues. The ends were cut back, 0 bases at V and 15 bases at J, with 12 bases in the middle. CDR3 residues: CATSRDRNRVYF. DNA for the CDR3: TGTGCCACCAGCAGAGATCGAAACAGGGTGTACTTC.

The table lists this clonotype with a few counts. The chain couples TRBV9 to TRBJ2-1; 7 bases are a match to TRBD1. Germline V gene sequence: CDR1 SGDLS, CDR2 YYNGEE. The CDR3 has 15 amino acids. V trimming: 4 bases; J trimming: 8 bases; junction bases outside the gene matches: 12. CDR3 sequence (DNA): TGTGCCAGCAGCCCCCTGGGACAGACCTCGGATGAGCAGTTCTTC. This encodes CASSPLGQTSDEQFF. The full variable domain, in which reference TRBV9 and TRBJ2-1 provide the parts outside the CDR3, is DSGVTQTPKHLITATGQRVTLRCSPRSGDLSVYWYQQSLDQGLQFLIQYYNGEERAKGNILERFSAQQFPDLHSELNLSSLELGDSALYFCASSPLGQTSDEQFFGPGTRLTVL.

The chain links TRBV2 to TRBJ2-1, with D possibly TRBD2 on 6 matching bases. V lost 6 bases and J lost 5, with 11 bases in between. Germline CDR1 is SNHLY and CDR2 is FYNNEI. The CDR3 totals 13 residues. CDR3 nucleotide sequence: TGTGCCAGCAGCCTGGACTACAACAATGAGCAGTTCTTC. This encodes CASSLDYNNEQFF.

This clonotype was picked up many times. The V gene is TRBV13, the J gene TRBJ2-1; 12 bases agree with TRBD1. The CDR3 runs 15 residues. CDR1 and CDR2 from the germline V gene are PRHDT and FYEKMQ (reference sequence). The J segment lost 9 bases and the V segment lost 5 bases, leaving 8 bases of the junction unmatched. The CDR3: CASSPRDRGRGEQFF. The CDR3, as DNA: TGTGCCAGCAGCCCCCGGGACAGGGGGCGAGGTGAGCAGTTCTTC.

This clonotype was counted many times. The rearrangement uses TRBV27 and TRBJ2-7; D unresolved. The CDR3 is 12 amino acids. V lost 5 bases, J lost 4 bases, and 9 bases lay in between. CDR1 is MNHEY and CDR2 is SMNVEV in the germline V gene (reference sequence). CDR3 sequence (DNA): TGTGCCAGCAGTGGGTCGGCTTACGAGCAGTACTTC. It is translated as CASSGSAYEQYF.

This clonotype has at least ten counts. This sequence joins TRBV11-2 and TRBJ2-2, with D possibly being TRBD1 (6 bases). CDR1 and CDR2 (germline): SGHAT, FQNNGV. The CDR3 consists of 12 residues. The germline V and J ends were trimmed by 7 bases and 7 bases, with 10 bases remaining between them. The CDR3 loop reads CASNTGFGELFF. CDR3 in DNA: TGTGCCAGCAACACAGGGTTCGGGGAGCTGTTTTTT.

J is TRBJ2-3 and V is TRBV6-2 or TRBV6-3; D gene uncertain. Trimming took off 6 bases at V and 3 bases at J, with 10 bases between the two ends. Germline V lookup: CDR1 MNHEY, CDR2 SVGEGT. The CDR3 is made up of 13 amino acids. The CDR3 DNA reads as TGTGCCAGCAGGCACGCTGGGACAGATACGCAGTATTTT. Encoded protein: CASRHAGTDTQYF.

In its sample, this clonotype was seen many times. The chain has TRBV10-3 and TRBJ2-5; 11 bases align to TRBD1. Germline trimming cut 6 bases from V and 3 bases from J; bases unmatched to any gene: 6. The CDR3 runs 15 residues. Germline V gene data show CDR1 as ENHRY and CDR2 as SYGVKD. CDR3 nucleotide sequence: TGTGCCATCAGGAACCCGGGACAGGGGGAAGAGACCCAGTACTTC. It translates to CAIRNPGQGEETQYF.

This chain links TRBV10-3 with TRBJ2-5; D gene uncertain. V was trimmed by 0 bases and J by 4 bases, leaving 9 bases between them. This CDR3 region has 14 residues. CDR1 ENHRY and CDR2 SYGVKD come from the germline V gene. CDR3 nucleotides: TGTGCCATCAGTGAGTCTCTCGGTGGAGAGACCCAGTACTTC. Translating gives CAISESLGGETQYF.

This clonotype was seen repeatedly, ten times or more. The rearrangement links TRBV12-3 or TRBV12-4 to TRBJ2-3; D not resolved. The V end was cut by 4 bases, the J end by 0 bases, with 5 bases between. This CDR3 is built from 13 residues. For the CDR3, the DNA is TGTGCCAGCAGTTCCTTGAGCACAGATACGCAGTATTTT. Its translation: CASSSLSTDTQYF.

This clonotype was observed at least ten times. This sequence joins TRBV6-2 or TRBV6-3 and TRBJ1-6; no clear D. Trimming stripped 2 bases from V and 10 bases from J, with 9 bases between. The CDR3 consists of 13 residues. Germline assignment: CDR1 MNHEY and CDR2 SVGEGT. CDR3 bases: TGTGCCAGCAGTTACGAACGGCGATCACCCCTCCACTTT. It is translated as CASSYERRSPLHF.

In its sample, this clonotype was seen many times. V is TRBV12-3 or TRBV12-4 and J is TRBJ1-1, with D uncertain. The CDR3 runs to 13 residues. V was trimmed by 1 base and J by 8 bases, leaving 11 bases between them. The CDR3 sequence: CASSLEKDSEAFF. CDR3 in DNA: TGTGCCAGCAGTTTAGAGAAGGATTCCGAAGCTTTCTTT.

This clonotype appeared many times. The CDR3 DNA is TGTGCCAGCAGTTTATCTGAAGTGAACACTGAAGCTTTCTTT. Its translation: CASSLSEVNTEAFF. This chain joins TRBV27 and TRBJ1-1, with no clear D. Germline lookup yields CDR1 MNHEY and CDR2 SMNVEV (reference sequence). The CDR3 is made up of 14 amino acids. With 0 bases removed from V and 0 bases from J, the gap between germline ends came to 5 bases.

This clonotype was recorded at least ten times. The rearrangement joins TRBV12-3 or TRBV12-4 to TRBJ1-2; D perhaps matches TRBD1 (5 bases). V lost 6 bases and J lost 6, with 14 bases in between. The CDR3 has 13 residues. The CDR3 sequence is CASSLVAGNGYTF. CDR3 DNA: TGTGCCAGCAGCCTAGTGGCAGGGAATGGCTACACCTTC.